The rows below give T cell receptor beta chains drawn from one sample of a study of shared clonotypes between healthy human individuals. Produced via immunoSEQ multiplex PCR; TCRdb's table is partial and in-frame only. The sample holds 1 million to 1.2 million clones, 77% seen once. The sample taken for sequencing was memory CD4+ T cells from PBMCs. All receptors derive from a man aged 18 to 29 in good health. Some clones in this sample may be carry-over from other donors' samples. Both conserved end residues are part of each CDR3. The D gene is left open where the match is weak. Clone size is stated in some rows and not others, as once, few, many or a class when expanded.

.	TRBV7-9	TRBJ2-2	.	CASSLAGDTGELFF	TGTGCCAGCAGCTTAGCAGGGGACACCGGGGAGCTGTTTTTT
.	TRBV6-5	TRBJ1-5	TRBD1	CASSYSGQGNQPQHF	TGTGCCAGCAGTTACTCGGGACAGGGAAATCAGCCCCAGCATTTT
.	TRBV29-1	TRBJ2-1	TRBD2	CSILSPSGSSYNEQFF	TGCAGCATTTTGAGTCCTAGCGGGAGCTCCTACAATGAGCAGTTCTTC
.	TRBV19	TRBJ1-1	TRBD1	CASTLYRGNTEAFF	TGTGCCAGTACCCTTTACAGGGGTAACACTGAAGCTTTCTTT
.	TRBV7-2	TRBJ1-2	TRBD1	CASNSITGTGTNGYTF	TGTGCCAGCAACTCTATTACCGGGACAGGGACGAATGGCTACACCTTC
.	TRBV7-3	TRBJ1-5	.	CASELLGRTYSNQPQHF	TGTGCCAGCGAACTCCTGGGCAGAACATATAGCAATCAGCCCCAGCATTTT
many	TRBV9	TRBJ2-2	.	CASRTGRTGELFF	TGTGCCAGCAGGACAGGCCGAACCGGGGAGCTGTTTTTT
.	TRBV7-8	TRBJ2-7	.	CASSLTGVSYEQYF	TGTGCCAGCAGCTTGACGGGAGTATCGTACGAGCAGTACTTC
.	TRBV6-5	TRBJ1-1	.	CASSYDNVNTEAFF	TGTGCCAGCAGTTATGACAATGTGAACACTGAAGCTTTCTTT
.	TRBV7-9	TRBJ2-5	.	CASSSYESGTQYF	TGTGCCAGCAGCTCGTACGAATCAGGGACCCAGTACTTC
.	TRBV4-1	TRBJ2-2	TRBD2	CASRGTSGRARTGELFF	TGCGCCAGCAGGGGGACTAGCGGGAGGGCCAGGACCGGGGAGCTGTTTTTT
.	TRBV4-3	TRBJ1-4	.	CASSPYRSGQREKLFF	TGCGCCAGCAGCCCCTACCGGTCAGGGCAGCGGGAAAAACTGTTTTTT
.	TRBV27	TRBJ2-7	.	CASSLKGVGVGLRGQYF	TGTGCCAGCAGTTTAAAAGGAGTGGGGGTGGGTCTACGAGGGCAGTACTTC
.	TRBV11-2	TRBJ2-1	TRBD2	CASSLGASGREVQFF	TGTGCCAGCAGCTTAGGGGCTAGCGGGAGGGAAGTCCAGTTCTTC
.	TRBV4-2	TRBJ2-1	.	CASSKDLSSYNEQFF	TGTGCCAGCAGCAAGGACTTGAGCTCCTACAATGAGCAGTTCTTC
.	TRBV5-6	TRBJ2-1	TRBD2	CASTMRGATDNEQFF	TGTGCCAGCACCATGCGGGGGGCGACGGACAATGAGCAGTTCTTC
.	TRBV10-3	TRBJ2-1	.	CAIRRDSNYNEQFF	TGTGCCATCAGGAGGGACTCCAACTACAATGAGCAGTTCTTC
.	TRBV14	TRBJ2-5	TRBD1	CASSQLQGGQETQYF	TGTGCCAGCAGCCAGTTACAGGGGGGCCAAGAGACCCAGTACTTC
few	TRBV20-1	TRBJ2-5	.	CSASHETQYF	TGCAGTGCTAGCCACGAGACCCAGTACTTC
.	TRBV5-4	TRBJ2-7	TRBD2	CASSLMGLAYEQYF	TGTGCCAGCAGCCTGATGGGACTAGCTTACGAGCAGTACTTC
.	TRBV9	TRBJ1-3	.	CASSPSPEAGALKNTIYF	TGTGCCAGCAGCCCCTCCCCTGAAGCAGGAGCTTTGAAAAACACCATATATTTT
.	TRBV4-3	TRBJ2-3	.	CASSQELSTDTQYF	TGCGCCAGCAGCCAAGAACTAAGCACAGATACGCAGTATTTT
.	TRBV5-1	TRBJ1-2	.	CASSYDSYGYTF	TGCGCCAGCTCGTACGACAGTTATGGCTACACCTTC
few	TRBV6-1	TRBJ2-6	.	CASSALNYAQSRANVLTF	TGTGCCAGCAGTGCGCTTAACTATGCACAAAGTCGGGCCAACGTCCTGACTTTC
few	TRBV18	TRBJ2-1	TRBD2	CASSPYFSGLAYNEQFF	TGTGCCAGCTCACCATACTTTTCGGGACTAGCCTACAATGAGCAGTTCTTC
.	TRBV7-2	TRBJ1-1	.	CASSRSMNTEAFF	TGTGCCAGCAGCCGCAGCATGAACACTGAAGCTTTCTTT
.	TRBV7-2	TRBJ1-5	TRBD1	CASSTRGGPGGNQPQHF	TGTGCCAGCAGCACTAGAGGGGGCCCGGGCGGCAATCAGCCCCAGCATTTT
.	TRBV7-3	TRBJ2-1	.	CASSPGNLYNEQFF	TGTGCCAGCAGCCCAGGGAATCTCTACAATGAGCAGTTCTTC
.	TRBV27	TRBJ2-7	TRBD2	CASSLSGGQQYF	TGTGCCAGCAGTTTATCGGGAGGGCAGCAGTACTTC
.	TRBV6-6	TRBJ2-1	TRBD1	CAVKGGTGQGNEQFF	TGTGCCGTTAAAGGGGGGACAGGGCAAGGCAATGAGCAGTTCTTC
.	TRBV15	TRBJ1-2	.	CATSRDLTSRHGYTF	TGTGCCACCAGCAGAGACCTGACGTCGCGGCATGGCTACACCTTC
.	TRBV28	TRBJ2-7	.	CASKVQGAGGEQYF	TGTGCCAGCAAAGTACAGGGGGCGGGAGGCGAGCAGTACTTC
.	TRBV4-3	TRBJ2-1	.	CASSQEDLSYNEQFF	TGCGCCAGCAGCCAAGAGGACCTCTCCTACAATGAGCAGTTCTTC
.	TRBV5-4	TRBJ2-5	TRBD2	CASSFRVAGDLAETQYF	TGTGCCAGCAGCTTTAGGGTAGCGGGAGATCTAGCAGAGACCCAGTACTTC
.	TRBV2	TRBJ2-3	.	CASRPLTDTQYF	TGTGCCTCACGACCCCTCACAGATACGCAGTATTTT
.	TRBV7-8	TRBJ2-7	.	CASSASYEQYF	TGTGCCAGCAGCGCCTCCTACGAGCAGTACTTC
.	TRBV5-1	TRBJ2-7	.	CASVSGSPSYEQYF	TGCGCCAGCGTTAGTGGGAGCCCCTCCTACGAGCAGTACTTC
.	TRBV27	TRBJ1-1	.	CASSLSARRGDTEAFF	TGTGCCAGCAGTTTATCCGCGCGACGGGGGGACACTGAAGCTTTCTTT
.	TRBV7-2	TRBJ2-7	.	CASSLAIRGPYEQYF	TGTGCCAGCAGCTTAGCGATCAGGGGACCCTACGAGCAGTACTTC
many	TRBV28	TRBJ2-7	.	CASSLGGQGTYEQYF	TGTGCCAGCAGTTTGGGCGGGCAGGGCACCTACGAGCAGTACTTC
few	TRBV5-6	TRBJ1-2	.	CASSPPGGGYGYTF	TGTGCCAGCAGCCCCCCCGGGGGTGGCTATGGCTACACCTTC
few	TRBV6-5	TRBJ1-5	TRBD1	CASSTGEFNQPQHF	TGTGCCAGCAGCACAGGGGAATTCAATCAGCCCCAGCATTTT
.	TRBV5-6	TRBJ1-5	.	CASSLVGAGRNQPQHF	TGTGCCAGCAGCTTGGTGGGGGCTGGTCGCAATCAGCCCCAGCATTTT